These 5 T cell receptor beta chains came from one sample sequenced in a study of T cells after yellow fever vaccination. In TCRdb, the 5' RACE reads were re-called with MiXCR into one record per CDR3 protein. This sample has just under 600,000 distinct CDR3 sequences; 13% occur once, and the top ten carry over 12%. Here the sequenced sample was PBMCs, taken on the day of the yellow fever booster vaccination. The receptor source for this set is a man aged 25-45 years who received the YFV17D yellow fever vaccine.

This chain uses TRBV29-1 with TRBJ2-1; 7 nucleotides line up with TRBD2. The CDR3 is made up of 15 amino acids. Germline-derived CDR1 and CDR2 are SQVTM and ANQGSEA. The J segment lost 1 base and the V segment lost 3 bases, leaving 6 bases of the junction unmatched. Here the CDR3 reads CSVDSNSGSYNEQFF. CDR3 DNA sequence: TGCAGCGTTGATAGTAATAGCGGGTCCTACAATGAGCAGTTCTTC.

This clonotype was picked up a small number of times. The gene calls are TRBV9 and TRBJ2-7; the D is unclear. This CDR3 is built from 14 residues. Between the trimmed V and J ends, which lost 0 bases and 2 bases, there was a span of 9 bases. Per the germline V gene, CDR1 is SGDLS and CDR2 is YYNGEE. CDR3 loop: CASSVGTAAYEQYF. For the CDR3, the DNA is TGTGCCAGCAGCGTAGGCACAGCAGCCTACGAGCAGTACTTC.

The V call is TRBV27, the J call TRBJ1-1; 7 bases map to TRBD1. Germline V gene sequence: CDR1 MNHEY, CDR2 SMNVEV (reference sequence). CDR3 length: 15 residues. Trimming removed 0 bases from V and 4 bases from J; junction bases left unmatched: 5. CDR3 residues: CASSLSQGGFTEAFF. The CDR3 region has the DNA TGTGCCAGCAGTTTATCGCAGGGGGGTTTCACTGAAGCTTTCTTT.

The chain has TRBV4-3 and TRBJ1-3; D gene uncertain. CDR1 and CDR2 from the germline V gene are LGHNA and YSLEER. The CDR3 is made up of 14 amino acids. V lost 0 bases and J 7 bases, leaving 10 bases between the germline ends. The CDR3 region has the DNA TGCGCCAGCAGCCAAGATCGAATAGGTAACACCATATATTTT. This sequence encodes CASSQDRIGNTIYF.

This clonotype was seen at least ten times. The V gene is TRBV7-9, the J gene TRBJ2-4; 7 nucleotides agree with TRBD1. The CDR3 extends over 15 amino acids. J was trimmed by 3 bases and V by 5 bases; bases with no gene match: 7. Germline CDR1 reads SEHNR; CDR2 reads FQNEAQ (reference sequence). CDR3 sequence: CASSQGTVDKNIQYF. CDR3 bases: TGTGCCAGCAGCCAAGGGACAGTGGACAAAAACATTCAGTACTTC. The entire variable domain, with the rest obtained from reference TRBV7-9 and TRBJ2-4, is as follows: DTGVSQNPRHKITKRGQNVTFRCDPISEHNRLYWYRQTLGQGPEFLTYFQNEAQLEKSRLLSDRFSAERPKGSFSTLEIQRTEQGDSAMYLCASSQGTVDKNIQYFGAGTRLSVL.